The entry below describes one T cell receptor (beta chain). This sample was included in a study of blood T cell repertoires in COVID-19. The protocol was immunoSEQ multiplex PCR, while the TCRdb copy is restricted to in-frame clones and leaves out a portion. The sample yields over 70,000 clones, about 87% seen once. The sample consisted of peripheral blood. The source of this sequence is a woman older than 75 with acute or convalescent COVID-19.

This CDR3 is CASSYTGQGTYGYTF. CDR3 nucleotides: TGTGCCAGCAGTTACACTGGACAGGGGACCTATGGCTACACCTTC. The chain links TRBV6-2 or TRBV6-3 to TRBJ1-2; 9 nucleotides align to TRBD1. The CDR3 runs 15 residues. Germline lookup yields CDR1 MNHEY and CDR2 SVGEGT. Losses at the gene ends were 2 bases for V and 4 bases for J; bases not matched to a gene: 5.